This TCR beta chain was captured in a study of blood T cell repertoires in COVID-19. TCRdb's table, derived via immunoSEQ multiplex PCR, lists solely in-frame clones and lacks some. The sample shows around 300,000 clones, about 88% of them seen only once. Each participant's cohort was designated according to participant-reported clinical history. This CDR3 spans 18 amino acids. The germline V gene encodes CDR1 SGHVS and CDR2 FNYEAQ. V dropped 1 base and J dropped 2; count of bases not matched to a gene: 9. Sequencing was done on a sample of PBMCs or T cells enriched from blood (not recorded which). This receptor was identified in a woman aged 50 to 65 who had recovered from COVID-19. This rearrangement joins TRBV7-6 to TRBJ1-4, with TRBD1 identical over 8 bases. CDR3 sequence (DNA): TGTGCCAGCAGCTTAGTGGCGGGCAGGGGGCGGACTAATGAAAAACTGTTTTTT. The encoded protein is CASSLVAGRGRTNEKLFF.